This TCR beta chain was obtained from a study of cytomegalovirus exposure and HLA in healthy donors. Study results and limitations: Most TCR sequences were uncommon, yet certain public TCRs appeared in many donors. In a later analysis, most CMV-associated TCR beta chains appeared HLA-restricted. Across donors, sequencing depth was assumed by presence/absence analyses to be roughly uniform.

PCR was performed using 60 Vbeta and 13 Jbeta primers. Data came from immunoSEQ multiplex PCR; TCRdb stores just in-frame clones and leaves some out. The table records approximately 150,000 clones, about 80% of them present only once. The V gene's germline CDR1 is SGHTA and CDR2 FQGTGA. CDR3 length: 14 amino acids. V lost 0 bases, J lost 4 bases, and 9 bases lay in between. Remarks on this clone: The antigen remains unidentified.

This chain links TRBV7-3 with TRBJ1-2; no definite D call. Specimen: PBMCs. The TCR originated in a woman aged 40 to 49 in good health and CMV-seronegative. CDR3 sequence: CASSLTGSSYGYTF. CDR3 coding DNA: TGTGCCAGCAGCTTAACGGGGAGCTCCTATGGCTACACCTTC.